This TCR beta chain was retrieved from a study of graft-versus-host responses after intestinal transplantation. Study-level background: Anti-thymocyte globulin was used for induction in all recipients, who then took tacrolimus and steroids for roughly three years.

CDR1 and CDR2 (germline): MDHEN, SYDVKM. V was clipped by 5 bases and J by 2 bases, with 14 bases between them. The CDR3 is 15 residues long. Here immunoSEQ multiplex PCR was the method, and the copy in TCRdb shows in-frame clones only, minus some. The sample lists around 97,000 clones; 75% to 95% were seen once. Study-level points and caveats: Recipient marrow contained GvH clones, some of which appeared first in ileum or blood.

About this clone itself: Its antigen is unidentified.

Sequenced here: unstimulated CD4+ T cells sorted from spleen or lymph node cells, sampled before transplant. The J gene is TRBJ2-3, the V gene TRBV28; D is perhaps TRBD2 (6 bases). This clonotype originated in a human donor who was the organ donor for an intestinal transplant. As DNA, the CDR3 is TGTGCCAGCAGTCTAGGCGGGGCTCACACAGATACGCAGTATTTT. Protein product: CASSLGGAHTDTQYF.